This TCR beta chain was recovered during a study of cytomegalovirus exposure and HLA in healthy donors. Use of 60 Vbeta and 13 Jbeta primers characterized the PCR. Sequenced by immunoSEQ multiplex PCR; TCRdb stores in-frame clones only, minus some. The sample consists of roughly 130,000 clones, about 62% of them appearing once. V lost 0 bases, J lost 1 base, and 12 bases lay in between. CDR3 length: 16 amino acids. Germline values: CDR1 MGHRA, CDR2 YSYEKL. The clonotype was recovered from a woman in her forties in good health and CMV-seropositive. The rearrangement links TRBV4-1 to TRBJ1-2; weak D call: TRBD1 (6 bases). The sample was PBMCs. The CDR3 protein is CASSQDWGGVNYGYTF. CDR3 sequence (DNA): TGCGCCAGCAGCCAAGATTGGGGGGGCGTTAACTATGGCTACACCTTC.